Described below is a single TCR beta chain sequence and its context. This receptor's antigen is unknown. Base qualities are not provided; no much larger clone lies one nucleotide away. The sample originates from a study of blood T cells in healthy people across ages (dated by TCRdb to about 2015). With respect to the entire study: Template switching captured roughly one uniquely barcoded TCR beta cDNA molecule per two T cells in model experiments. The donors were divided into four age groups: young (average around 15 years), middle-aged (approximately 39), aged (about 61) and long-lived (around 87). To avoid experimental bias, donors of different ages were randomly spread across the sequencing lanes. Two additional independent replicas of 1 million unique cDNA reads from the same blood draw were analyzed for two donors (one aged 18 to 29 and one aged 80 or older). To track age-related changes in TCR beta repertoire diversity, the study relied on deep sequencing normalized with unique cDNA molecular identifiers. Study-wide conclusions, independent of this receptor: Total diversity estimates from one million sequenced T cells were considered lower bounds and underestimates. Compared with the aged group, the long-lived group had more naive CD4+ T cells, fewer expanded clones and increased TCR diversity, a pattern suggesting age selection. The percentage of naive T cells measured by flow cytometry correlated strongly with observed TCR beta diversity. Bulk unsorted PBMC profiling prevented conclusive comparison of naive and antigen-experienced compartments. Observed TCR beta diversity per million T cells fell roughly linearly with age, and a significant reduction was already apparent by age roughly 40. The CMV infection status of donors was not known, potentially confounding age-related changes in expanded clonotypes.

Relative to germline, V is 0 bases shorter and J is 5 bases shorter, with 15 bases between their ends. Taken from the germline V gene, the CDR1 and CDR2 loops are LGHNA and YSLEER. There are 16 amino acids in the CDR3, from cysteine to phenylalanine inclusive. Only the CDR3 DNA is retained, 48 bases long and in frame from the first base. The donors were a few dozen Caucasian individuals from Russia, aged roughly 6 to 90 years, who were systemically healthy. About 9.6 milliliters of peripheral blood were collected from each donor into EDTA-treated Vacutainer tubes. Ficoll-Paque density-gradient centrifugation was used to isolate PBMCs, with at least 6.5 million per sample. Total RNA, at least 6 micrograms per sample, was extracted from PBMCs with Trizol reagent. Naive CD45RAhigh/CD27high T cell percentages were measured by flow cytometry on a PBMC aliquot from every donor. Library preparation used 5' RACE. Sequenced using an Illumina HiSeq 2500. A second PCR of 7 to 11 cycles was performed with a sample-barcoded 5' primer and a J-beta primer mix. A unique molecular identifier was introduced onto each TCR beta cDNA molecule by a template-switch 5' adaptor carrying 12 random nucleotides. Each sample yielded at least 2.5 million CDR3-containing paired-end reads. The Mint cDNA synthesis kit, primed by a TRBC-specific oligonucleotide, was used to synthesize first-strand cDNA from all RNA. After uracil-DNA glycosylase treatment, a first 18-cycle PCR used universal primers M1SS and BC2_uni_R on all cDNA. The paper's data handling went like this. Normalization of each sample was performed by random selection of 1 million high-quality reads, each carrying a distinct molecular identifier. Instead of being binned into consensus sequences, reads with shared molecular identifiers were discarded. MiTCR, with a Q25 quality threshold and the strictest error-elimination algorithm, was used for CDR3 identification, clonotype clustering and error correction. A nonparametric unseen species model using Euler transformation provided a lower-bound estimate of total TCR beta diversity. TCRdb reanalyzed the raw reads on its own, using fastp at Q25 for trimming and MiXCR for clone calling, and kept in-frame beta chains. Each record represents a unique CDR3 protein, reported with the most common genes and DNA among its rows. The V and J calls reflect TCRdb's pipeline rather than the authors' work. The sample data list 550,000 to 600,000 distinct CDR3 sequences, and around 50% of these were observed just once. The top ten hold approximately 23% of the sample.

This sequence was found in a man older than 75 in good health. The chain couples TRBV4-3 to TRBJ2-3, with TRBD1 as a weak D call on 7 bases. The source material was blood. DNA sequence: TGCGCCAGCAGCCAAGATTCAAGCAGGGGGGTAGATACGCAGTATTTT. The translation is CASSQDSSRGVDTQYF.